This section outlines one TCR beta chain sequence together with its context. Its target is not known. Method: immunoSEQ multiplex PCR; TCRdb's copy keeps in-frame clones and lacks some. The repertoire holds about 98,000 clones, with around nine tenths as singletons. From the approximately 120-subject validation cohort, which was separate from the approximately 700-subject first cohort, the donors were drawn. The CDR3 loop spans 14 amino acids. The data were taken from a study of cytomegalovirus exposure and HLA in healthy donors. Study-wide results and caveats: TCR sequences were mostly rare, though some public TCRs occurred in many donors. According to the study, 160 or so TCR beta chains were cytomegalovirus-associated. The tendency of first-cohort TCR clusters to co-occur in the 120 or so validation repertoires was the finding of a later analysis.

Sequencing was carried out using PBMCs. The TCR was taken from a woman in her 30s in good health and CMV-seronegative. The chain joins TRBV7-5 to TRBJ2-2; the table's D call of TRBD1 was not tested on the DNA. TRBV7-5 is a pseudogene locus. The CDR3 coding sequence is TGTGTCAGAAGCTTTCTACAGGGCCCCGGGGAGCTGTTTTTT. Protein sequence: CVRSFLQGPGELFF.